These 22 T cell receptor beta chains originate from one sample sequenced in a study of cytomegalovirus exposure and HLA in healthy donors. A multiplex PCR was run with 60 Vbeta primers and 13 Jbeta primers. Profiling relied on immunoSEQ multiplex PCR, and the TCRdb table lists in-frame clones only, not all of them. The sample contains over 150,000 clones, 65% to 90% of which appear only once. The sample comprised PBMCs. These TCRs come from a human donor in good health.

The CDR3 sequence is CAISGRDSGTEAFF. The CDR3 coding sequence is TGTGCCATCAGTGGCCGGGACAGTGGCACTGAAGCTTTCTTT. The rearrangement joins TRBV10-3 to TRBJ1-1, with 7 bases lining up with TRBD1. The CDR3 is 14 amino acids. After removal of 4 bases from V and 4 bases from J, the junction contained 6 bases not matched to a gene. The germline V gene has CDR1 ENHRY and CDR2 SYGVKD.

This chain connects TRBV19 to TRBJ1-1, with TRBD1 matching over 11 bases. This CDR3 spans 15 amino acids. Trimming cost V 5 bases and J 7 bases; bases outside gene matches: 9. Germline V gene lookup returns CDR1 LNHDA and CDR2 SQIVND (reference sequence). The chain's CDR3 is CASSAWDRGTGEAFF. The CDR3 DNA reads as TGTGCCAGTAGTGCTTGGGACAGGGGGACCGGTGAAGCTTTCTTT.

This chain uses TRBV5-1 with TRBJ2-2; a possible D gene is TRBD2 (7 bases). V lost 4 bases to trimming and J lost 3 bases, with 13 bases between them. Germline CDR1 SGHRS, CDR2 YFSETQ. The CDR3 consists of 15 residues. The chain's CDR3 is CASSLGGADTGELFF. Written as DNA, the CDR3 is TGCGCCAGCAGCCTAGGGGGGGCCGACACCGGGGAGCTGTTTTTT. Full variable domain (outside the CDR3, taken from reference TRBV5-1 and TRBJ2-2): KAGVTQTPRYLIKTRGQQVTLSCSPISGHRSVSWYQQTPGQGLQFLFEYFSETQRNKGNFPGRFSGRQFSNSRSEMNVSTLELGDSALYLCASSLGGADTGELFFGEGSRLTVL.

This clone has more than one count but fewer than ten. The rearrangement joins TRBV4-3 to TRBJ1-1; 8 bases match TRBD1. This CDR3 contains 16 residues. Germline CDR1 LGHNA, CDR2 YSLEER. Trimming took 4 bases from V and 5 from J; bases not matched to a gene: 12. The CDR3 nucleotides are TGCGCCAGCAGCCCAGAAGAGACAGGGGCCGAGACTGAAGCTTTCTTT. Its protein product is CASSPEETGAETEAFF.

V is TRBV10-3 and J is TRBJ2-5; D uncertain. Germline values: CDR1 ENHRY, CDR2 SYGVKD. V was cut by 6 bases and J by 3 bases, with 20 bases left in between. CDR3 length equals 16 residues. CDR3 in DNA: TGTGCCATCAGCAGACGGAGCCTGGTGAATAAAGAGACCCAGTACTTC. Translating it yields CAISRRSLVNKETQYF.

V and J are TRBV7-2 and TRBJ2-3; D unresolved. Germline V lookup: CDR1 SGHTA, CDR2 FQGNSA. Trimming took off 2 bases at V and 8 bases at J, with 5 bases between the two ends. The CDR3 extends over 11 amino acids. CDR3 amino acids: CASSLSCTQYF. CDR3 sequence (DNA): TGTGCCAGCAGCTTATCTTGTACGCAGTATTTT.

This chain uses TRBV7-9 with TRBJ1-4; 8 bases align to TRBD1. Germline CDR1 SEHNR, CDR2 FQNEAQ (reference sequence). The CDR3 is 17 residues long. J lost 1 base, V lost 5 bases, and 9 bases had no gene match. DNA for the CDR3: TGTGCCAGCAGCACTAGGCAGGGGGCCGTAACTAATGAAAAACTGTTTTTT. Protein sequence: CASSTRQGAVTNEKLFF.

This rearrangement joins TRBV15 to TRBJ1-2; weak D call: TRBD1 (5 bases). V lost 0 bases to trimming and J lost 5 bases, with 10 bases between them. This CDR3 has 14 residues. Germline values: CDR1 LNHNV, CDR2 YYDKDF (reference sequence). CDR3 amino acids: CATSRDWGGYGYTF. The CDR3 DNA follows: TGTGCCACCAGCAGAGATTGGGGGGGATATGGCTACACCTTC. The variable domain in full, completed from reference TRBV15 and TRBJ1-2, reads DAMVIQNPRYQVTQFGKPVTLSCSQTLNHNVMYWYQQKSSQAPKLLFHYYDKDFNNEADTPDNFQSRRPNTSFCFLDIRSPGLGDTAMYLCATSRDWGGYGYTFGSGTRLTVV.

This clone came up once. The chain links TRBV7-9 to TRBJ2-7; D unclear. The CDR3 contains 13 residues. V lost 1 base, J lost 0 bases, and 4 bases lay in between. Looked up from germline, CDR1 is SEHNR and CDR2 is FQNEAQ (reference sequence). The CDR3 sequence: CASSLDSSYEQYF. The CDR3 DNA sequence: TGTGCCAGCAGCTTAGATAGCTCCTACGAGCAGTACTTC.

V usage is TRBV19 and J usage is TRBJ1-2; 9 nucleotides align to TRBD1. Germline CDR1 and CDR2: LNHDA and SQIVND (reference sequence). With V trimmed by 8 bases and J by 2 bases, 6 bases remained unmatched. CDR3 length: 14 residues. The CDR3 nucleotides are TGTGCCAGTCATAAACAGGGGGCGAACTATGGCTACACCTTC. It is translated as CASHKQGANYGYTF.

The count of this clone is one. This chain links TRBV5-5 with TRBJ1-4, with D maybe TRBD1 (6 bases). V lost 5 bases and J 8 bases, leaving 19 bases between the germline ends. The CDR3 runs 15 residues. Germline CDR1 SGHKS, CDR2 YYEKEE (reference sequence). Here the CDR3 DNA reads TGTGCCAGCAGTTTTCCGACAGGCTCATCCGAAAAACTGTTTTTT. This encodes CASSFPTGSSEKLFF.

The chain recombines TRBV11-2 with TRBJ2-7; 11 nucleotides match TRBD2. This CDR3 region has 14 residues. Germline loops: CDR1 SGHAT, CDR2 FQNNGV. V lost 6 bases to trimming and J lost 5 bases; unmatched junction nucleotides: 6. The CDR3 DNA reads as TGTGCCAGCAGGCGGACTAGCGGGTCCCACGAGCAGTACTTC. Translated: CASRRTSGSHEQYF.

The DNA of the CDR3 is TGTGCCAGCAGCTTAACAGGGAAACCTGAAGCTTTCTTT. Amino acid sequence: CASSLTGKPEAFF. This chain uses TRBV7-9 with TRBJ1-1; a possible D gene is TRBD1 (6 bases). Germline V CDR1 and CDR2: SEHNR, FQNEAQ (reference sequence). The CDR3 sequence is 13 residues long. Trimming stripped 2 bases from V and 6 bases from J, with 10 bases between.

The chain joins TRBV15 to TRBJ2-7, with a tentative D call TRBD2 (5 bases). This CDR3 has 15 residues. Germline values: CDR1 LNHNV, CDR2 YYDKDF (reference sequence). V was pared by 2 bases and J by 5 bases, with 16 bases between. The DNA for the CDR3 is TGTGCCACCAGCAGACCCGGGATTAGAGCCAACGAGCAGTACTTC. The encoded protein is CATSRPGIRANEQYF.

This sequence joins TRBV6-5 and TRBJ1-5, with TRBD1 as a possible D gene (6 bases). The ends were cut back, 5 bases at V and 5 bases at J, with 13 bases in the middle. This CDR3 is built from 14 residues. Germline loops: CDR1 MNHEY, CDR2 SVGAGI. The CDR3 DNA sequence: TGTGCCAGCAGTCAGGGGAGGGTTTATCAGCCCCAGCATTTT. It specifies CASSQGRVYQPQHF.

The gene calls are TRBV7-2 and TRBJ2-5, with D hard to call. V was clipped by 1 base and J by 1 base, with 7 bases between them. CDR3 length: 14 amino acids. Germline CDR1 and CDR2: SGHTA and FQGNSA. The CDR3 loop reads CASSLVGSQETQYF. The CDR3, as DNA: TGTGCCAGCAGCTTAGTTGGCAGCCAAGAGACCCAGTACTTC.

V and J are TRBV18 and TRBJ1-6, with 8 bases matching TRBD1. Germline V gene sequence: CDR1 KGHSH, CDR2 LQKENI. V shed 5 bases, J shed 5 bases, and the junction held 11 bases outside the gene matches. CDR3 length: 17 amino acids. The CDR3 sequence: CASSATSPGQDNSPLHF. The CDR3 bases are TGTGCCAGCTCAGCGACATCTCCGGGACAGGATAATTCACCCCTCCACTTT.

The chain couples TRBV25-1 to TRBJ2-7; the D gene is possibly TRBD1 (6 bases). Trimming stripped 3 bases from V and 3 bases from J, with 12 bases between. This CDR3 has 14 amino acids. Germline values: CDR1 MGHDK, CDR2 SYGVNS. In DNA, the CDR3 is TGTGCCAGCAGTGACCCGGACAGATTCTACGAGCAGTACTTC. Translation: CASSDPDRFYEQYF.

This chain links TRBV6-1 with TRBJ1-6, with 7 nucleotides matching TRBD1. CDR3 length equals 15 residues. Germline loops: CDR1 MNHNS, CDR2 SASEGT. V trimming: 4 bases; J trimming: 10 bases; junction bases outside the gene matches: 10. CDR3 coding DNA: TGTGCCAGCAGTGCTGCGACAGGGTCCAACTCACCCCTCCACTTT. It yields the protein CASSAATGSNSPLHF.

The chain recombines TRBV11-3 with TRBJ2-5, with TRBD1 matching over 7 bases. The ends lost 1 base at V and 2 bases at J; junction bases unmatched: 4. CDR1 and CDR2 (germline): SGHNT, YENEEA. The CDR3 is made up of 15 amino acids. CDR3 sequence (DNA): TGTGCCAGCAGCTTAGTAGCCAGGGGGCAAGAGACCCAGTACTTC. It translates to CASSLVARGQETQYF.

V usage is TRBV12-5 and J usage is TRBJ2-7; 11 positions agree with TRBD1. The J segment lost 6 bases and the V segment lost 2 bases, leaving 9 bases of the junction unmatched. Germline loops: CDR1 LGHNT, CDR2 FRNRAP. The CDR3 contains 16 residues. The CDR3 DNA reads as TGTGCTAGTGGTTTGACCCCCGGGACAGGGGGTTCCGAGCAGTACTTC. Translation gives CASGLTPGTGGSEQYF.

The chain employs TRBV2 and TRBJ1-4; possibly TRBD1 for D (5 bases). From germline, CDR1 is SNHLY and CDR2 FYNNEI. The CDR3 spans 13 residues. Trimming pared 6 bases from V and 7 bases from J, leaving 12 bases between. The CDR3 region has the DNA TGTGCCAGCAGGAGGGGAGGGGTTGAAAAACTGTTTTTT. It translates to CASRRGGVEKLFF.